The entry below describes one T cell receptor beta chain. Per the germline V gene, CDR1 is SNHLY and CDR2 is FYNNEI. The CDR3 contains 14 residues. Trimming stripped 2 bases from V and 2 bases from J, with 10 bases between. The PCR used 60 Vbeta and 13 Jbeta primers. The method was immunoSEQ multiplex PCR; TCRdb's version includes in-frame clones alone and lacks a portion of them. The table lists some 56,000 clones, with 10% to 15% in the top ten. These data belong to a study of cytomegalovirus exposure and HLA in healthy donors. The rearrangement links TRBV2 to TRBJ2-7; possibly TRBD1 for D (5 bases). The receptor's source is a woman younger than 45 in good health and CMV-seropositive. The sequenced sample was PBMCs. The CDR3: CASSEQGSPYEQYF. The CDR3 DNA is TGTGCCAGCAGTGAACAGGGATCTCCCTACGAGCAGTACTTC.